Listed below are T cell receptor beta chains from one sample, sequenced in a study of cytomegalovirus exposure and HLA in healthy donors. Here immunoSEQ multiplex PCR was the method, and the copy in TCRdb shows in-frame clones only, minus some. This repertoire shows under 150,000 clones, around 79% found once; its top ten account for roughly 1%. Sequencing used PBMCs. These receptors all come from a man between 18 and 35 years old in good health and CMV-seronegative. The CDR3 runs from the conserved cysteine through the conserved F or W. The D gene is left open where the match is weak. Size tells how often a clone was seen (once, few, many) or the class of an expanded clone, and some rows leave it out.

d_gene: .; abundance: .; v_gene: TRBV5-1; j_gene: TRBJ2-1; CDR3nt: TGCGCCAGCAGCTTGGCGGCGGGGAATGAGCAGTTCTTC; CDR3aa: CASSLAAGNEQFF
d_gene: TRBD1; abundance: .; v_gene: TRBV6-1; j_gene: TRBJ1-2; CDR3nt: TGTGCCAGCAGGACAGGGGTTTGGGGCTACACCTTC; CDR3aa: CASRTGVWGYTF
d_gene: TRBD1; abundance: .; v_gene: TRBV30; j_gene: TRBJ1-3; CDR3nt: TGTGCCTGGAGCGGGACAGCCTCTGGAAACACCATATATTTT; CDR3aa: CAWSGTASGNTIYF
d_gene: .; abundance: .; v_gene: TRBV6-5; j_gene: TRBJ2-7; CDR3nt: TGTGCCAGCAGTTACTCGTCCAGCTCCTACGAGCAGTACTTC; CDR3aa: CASSYSSSSYEQYF
d_gene: .; abundance: .; v_gene: TRBV30; j_gene: TRBJ1-3; CDR3nt: TGTGCCTGGAGTCGCGACTCAGGGTCCGGAAACACCATATATTTT; CDR3aa: CAWSRDSGSGNTIYF
d_gene: TRBD1; abundance: .; v_gene: TRBV9; j_gene: TRBJ2-5; CDR3nt: TGTGCCAGCAGCGTAGGGGACAGGAAAGAGACCCAGTACTTC; CDR3aa: CASSVGDRKETQYF
d_gene: .; abundance: .; v_gene: TRBV7-9; j_gene: TRBJ1-2; CDR3nt: TGTGCCAGCAGCTTGGACGGGGGGTACTATGGCTACACCTTC; CDR3aa: CASSLDGGYYGYTF
d_gene: .; abundance: .; v_gene: TRBV27; j_gene: TRBJ2-3; CDR3nt: TGTGCCAGCACTTTTGGAGGGAGGAGCACAGATACGCAGTATTTT; CDR3aa: CASTFGGRSTDTQYF
d_gene: .; abundance: few; v_gene: TRBV4-1; j_gene: TRBJ1-4; CDR3nt: TGCGCCAGCAGCCAATGGGTGGGAGGTGAAAAACTGTTTTTT; CDR3aa: CASSQWVGGEKLFF
d_gene: .; abundance: .; v_gene: TRBV30; j_gene: TRBJ2-7; CDR3nt: TGTGCCTGGAGCCGAAGGGGGGAGCAGTACTTC; CDR3aa: CAWSRRGEQYF
d_gene: .; abundance: .; v_gene: TRBV6-1; j_gene: TRBJ2-5; CDR3nt: TGTGCCAGCAGTGATCGCAGGGGTTACCCAGAGACCCAGTACTTC; CDR3aa: CASSDRRGYPETQYF
d_gene: TRBD1; abundance: .; v_gene: TRBV28; j_gene: TRBJ1-2; CDR3nt: TGTGCCAGCCGGGACAGGGTGGGCTACACCTTC; CDR3aa: CASRDRVGYTF
d_gene: .; abundance: .; v_gene: TRBV7-8; j_gene: TRBJ1-6; CDR3nt: TGTGCCAGCAGCACCCGAGTAAATTCACCCCTCCACTTT; CDR3aa: CASSTRVNSPLHF
d_gene: .; abundance: .; v_gene: TRBV7-9; j_gene: TRBJ2-5; CDR3nt: TGTGCCAGCAGCTTACCCAAGATGCGGGAGACCCAGTACTTC; CDR3aa: CASSLPKMRETQYF
d_gene: TRBD1; abundance: .; v_gene: TRBV11-2; j_gene: TRBJ2-5; CDR3nt: TGTGCCAGCAGCTCGACAGGGGTAGAGACCCAGTACTTC; CDR3aa: CASSSTGVETQYF
d_gene: .; abundance: once; v_gene: TRBV5-1; j_gene: TRBJ1-4; CDR3nt: TGCGCCAGCAGCTTGGCGCGGGGAGGCGATGAAAAACTGTTTTTT; CDR3aa: CASSLARGGDEKLFF
d_gene: .; abundance: .; v_gene: TRBV4-3; j_gene: TRBJ2-5; CDR3nt: TGCGCCAGCAGCCAAGGTCCCGCAGGGTTAGAGACCCAGTACTTC; CDR3aa: CASSQGPAGLETQYF
d_gene: .; abundance: .; v_gene: TRBV27; j_gene: TRBJ2-5; CDR3nt: TGTGCCAGCAGTTTACGGTCAGGGATCCAAGAGACCCAGTACTTC; CDR3aa: CASSLRSGIQETQYF
d_gene: TRBD1; abundance: once; v_gene: TRBV6-5; j_gene: TRBJ1-3; CDR3nt: TGTGCCAGCAGTTACTCGAGGGCAGGGGGCTGGCCCCTGAATTTT; CDR3aa: CASSYSRAGGWPLNF
d_gene: .; abundance: .; v_gene: TRBV25-1; j_gene: TRBJ1-2; CDR3nt: TGTGCCAGCTCGAGGAACTATGGCTACACCTTC; CDR3aa: CASSRNYGYTF
d_gene: .; abundance: .; v_gene: TRBV29-1; j_gene: TRBJ2-2; CDR3nt: TGCAGCGGGGTTACCGGGGTCAACACCGGGGAGCTGTTTTTT; CDR3aa: CSGVTGVNTGELFF
d_gene: .; abundance: .; v_gene: TRBV5-6; j_gene: TRBJ2-4; CDR3nt: TGTGCCAGCAGCTCATCCTTTGGAGAGGAGGCCAAAAACATTCAGTACTTC; CDR3aa: CASSSSFGEEAKNIQYF
d_gene: .; abundance: .; v_gene: TRBV14; j_gene: TRBJ1-4; CDR3nt: TGTGCCAGCAGCTTATGGGGGGGCAGTGAAAAACTGTTTTTT; CDR3aa: CASSLWGGSEKLFF
d_gene: .; abundance: .; v_gene: TRBV2; j_gene: TRBJ1-5; CDR3nt: TGTGCCAGCAGTGTAGCGGGGGCCGATCAGCCCCAGCATTTT; CDR3aa: CASSVAGADQPQHF
d_gene: TRBD1; abundance: .; v_gene: TRBV4-3; j_gene: TRBJ1-5; CDR3nt: TGCGCCAGCAGTCGGGACAGGGGGCTTGATAGCAATCAGCCCCAGCATTTT; CDR3aa: CASSRDRGLDSNQPQHF
d_gene: TRBD1; abundance: .; v_gene: TRBV6-5; j_gene: TRBJ1-6; CDR3nt: TGTGCCAGCAGTTACAGGACAGGGTATAATTCACCCCTCCACTTT; CDR3aa: CASSYRTGYNSPLHF
d_gene: TRBD1; abundance: .; v_gene: TRBV9; j_gene: TRBJ2-2; CDR3nt: TGTGCCAGCAGCGTAGACAGGGGCGGGGAGCTGTTTTTT; CDR3aa: CASSVDRGGELFF
d_gene: .; abundance: few; v_gene: TRBV4-2; j_gene: TRBJ2-7; CDR3nt: TGTGCCAGCAGCCAGGGCCCGGACTGGACCTACGAGCAGTACTTC; CDR3aa: CASSQGPDWTYEQYF
d_gene: TRBD1; abundance: .; v_gene: TRBV27; j_gene: TRBJ2-2; CDR3nt: TGTGCCAGCAGTTCCCGGGGGACAGGTTCGGCGGCCGGGGAGCTGTTTTTT; CDR3aa: CASSSRGTGSAAGELFF
d_gene: TRBD1; abundance: .; v_gene: TRBV5-8; j_gene: TRBJ2-5; CDR3nt: TGTGCCAGCAGCCCGAGGACAGGGTTGGACCAAGAGACCCAGTACTTC; CDR3aa: CASSPRTGLDQETQYF
d_gene: TRBD2; abundance: .; v_gene: TRBV29-1; j_gene: TRBJ2-5; CDR3nt: TGCAGCGTTGCAGCGGGGGGAGTGGCCCAGTACTTC; CDR3aa: CSVAAGGVAQYF
d_gene: .; abundance: .; v_gene: TRBV25-1; j_gene: TRBJ1-6; CDR3nt: TGTGCCAGCAGTGGACGGGGGGGAGCTAATTCACCCCTCCACTTT; CDR3aa: CASSGRGGANSPLHF
d_gene: TRBD1; abundance: .; v_gene: TRBV28; j_gene: TRBJ1-6; CDR3nt: TGTGCCAGCAGTTTGGGGACAGGGGCGGATAATTCACCCCTCCACTTT; CDR3aa: CASSLGTGADNSPLHF
d_gene: .; abundance: .; v_gene: TRBV30; j_gene: TRBJ1-6; CDR3nt: TGTGCCTGGCTCCCGGGAACCCGGGCTTCACCCCTCCACTTT; CDR3aa: CAWLPGTRASPLHF
d_gene: .; abundance: .; v_gene: TRBV9; j_gene: TRBJ2-2; CDR3nt: TGTGCCAGCAGCGTAGGTGACAGGAACACCGGGGAGCTGTTTTTT; CDR3aa: CASSVGDRNTGELFF
d_gene: .; abundance: .; v_gene: TRBV6-5; j_gene: TRBJ1-4; CDR3nt: TGTGCCAGCAGCCTAGGGGGAGATGATGAAAAACTGTTTTTT; CDR3aa: CASSLGGDDEKLFF
d_gene: .; abundance: .; v_gene: TRBV18; j_gene: TRBJ1-3; CDR3nt: TGTGCCAGCTCACTAAGCGGGTCGGATGGAAACACCATATATTTT; CDR3aa: CASSLSGSDGNTIYF
d_gene: .; abundance: few; v_gene: TRBV4-3; j_gene: TRBJ1-1; CDR3nt: TGCGCCAGCAGCCAAGAAGTGTTGCAGGGGAACACTGAAGCTTTCTTT; CDR3aa: CASSQEVLQGNTEAFF
d_gene: .; abundance: .; v_gene: TRBV7-2; j_gene: TRBJ2-4; CDR3nt: TGTGCCAGCAGACCCGGACAGAGCATAAACATTCAGTACTTC; CDR3aa: CASRPGQSINIQYF
d_gene: .; abundance: once; v_gene: TRBV5-4; j_gene: TRBJ1-3; CDR3nt: TGTGCCAGCAGCACGGGGGGGGCTGGAAACACCATATATTTT; CDR3aa: CASSTGGAGNTIYF
d_gene: .; abundance: .; v_gene: TRBV6-5; j_gene: TRBJ1-1; CDR3nt: TGTGCCAGCAGTTACGGGGCAGGGGATAGGCCTGAAGCTTTCTTT; CDR3aa: CASSYGAGDRPEAFF
d_gene: .; abundance: .; v_gene: TRBV2; j_gene: TRBJ2-7; CDR3nt: TGTGCCAGCAGTGAGCGGACTTACGAGCAGTACTTC; CDR3aa: CASSERTYEQYF
d_gene: TRBD1; abundance: .; v_gene: TRBV2; j_gene: TRBJ1-5; CDR3nt: TGTGCCAGCAGTGGGTGGGACAGGTATAGCAATCAGCCCCAGCATTTT; CDR3aa: CASSGWDRYSNQPQHF